The clone carrying this T cell receptor beta chain showed up many times. Its specificity is not known. Each CDR3 protein is one row after TCRdb ran MiXCR on the multiplex PCR reads. This sample has around 290,000 distinct CDR3 sequences, with roughly 31% found just once. Breast cancer patients provided tissue from their axillary draining lymph nodes. The V gene end was trimmed by 0 bases and the J gene end by 5 bases; junction bases not matched to a gene: 10. Germline V gene sequence: CDR1 DFQATT, CDR2 SNEGSKA (reference sequence). The CDR3 spans 17 residues. The data stem from a study of breast tumors, draining lymph nodes, adjacent tissues. Study conclusions and caveats: Most tumor T cells seemingly derive from lymph node, then expand in tumor. Luminal-like breast cancer showed significantly greater tumor-nontumor repertoire similarity than basal-like breast cancer did.

The sequence came from a female donor with breast cancer. Some clones in this sample may be carry-over from other donors' samples. The V gene is TRBV20-1, the J gene TRBJ1-6, with 7 bases fitting TRBD1. The specimen sequenced was axillary lymph node tissue. The CDR3 loop reads CSARDTPGTANNSPLHF. The CDR3 DNA is TGCAGTGCTAGAGATACCCCCGGGACAGCAAATAATTCACCCCTCCACTTT.